This T cell receptor beta chain appears in the sequencing data of a study of CDR3 diversity in severe acne. This clonotype came up many times. Using its own MiXCR run on the PCR reads, TCRdb lists one record per CDR3 protein. The table records roughly 79,000 distinct CDR3 sequences, 45% to 50% of them present only once. The CDR3 runs 15 residues. CDR1 SNHLY and CDR2 FYNNEI come from the germline V gene. V shed 0 bases and J 7 bases; nucleotides not matched to a gene: 5. The rearrangement uses TRBV2 and TRBJ1-4, with TRBD1 matching over 7 bases. The clonotype comes from a male donor with severe acne vulgaris. The sample consisted of blood. For the CDR3, the DNA is TGTGCCAGCAGTGAAGCAGGAGGGGGCTTTGAAAAACTGTTTTTT. It encodes CASSEAGGGFEKLFF.